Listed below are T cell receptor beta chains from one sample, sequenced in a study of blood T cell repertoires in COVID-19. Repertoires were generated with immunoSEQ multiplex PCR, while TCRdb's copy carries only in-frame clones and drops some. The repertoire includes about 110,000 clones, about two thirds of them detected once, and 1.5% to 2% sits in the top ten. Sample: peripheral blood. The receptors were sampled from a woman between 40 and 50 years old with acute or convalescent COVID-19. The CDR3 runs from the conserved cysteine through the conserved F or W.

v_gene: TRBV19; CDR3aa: CASSHPFGGSPPLHF
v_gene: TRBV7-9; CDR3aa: CASSLVRTGVDEQYF
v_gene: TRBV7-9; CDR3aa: CASSPASQGRNTEAFF
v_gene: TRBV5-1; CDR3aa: CASALSGTANPGNTIYF
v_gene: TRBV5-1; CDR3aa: CASTSDSPNEKLFF
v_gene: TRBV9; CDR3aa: CASSQTGVQPQHF
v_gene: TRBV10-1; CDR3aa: CASSEPKGVRGSSNYGYTF
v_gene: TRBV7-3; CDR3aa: CASSLGTFPGQPQHF
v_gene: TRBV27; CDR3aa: CASRPLGLSGNTIYF
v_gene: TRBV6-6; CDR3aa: CASSPGQFYGYTF
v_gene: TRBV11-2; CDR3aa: CASSPPGTDTQYF
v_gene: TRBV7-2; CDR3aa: CASTPGLTYNEQFF
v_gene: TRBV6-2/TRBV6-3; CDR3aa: CASSSRTGDYNEQFF
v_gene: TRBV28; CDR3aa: CASSLWGGTGPTRASYEQYF
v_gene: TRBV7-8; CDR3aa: CASSQRTGLFSGANVLTF
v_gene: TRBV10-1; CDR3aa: CASGTGGMNTGELFF
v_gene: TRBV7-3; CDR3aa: CASSLDSSGNTIYF
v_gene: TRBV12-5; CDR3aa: CASGLGGASEKLFF
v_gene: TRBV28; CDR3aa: CASSFSAGTGYSYEQYF
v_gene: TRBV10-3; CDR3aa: CAISDLTGTNTEAFF
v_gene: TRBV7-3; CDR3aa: CASSLLTSGEDEQFF
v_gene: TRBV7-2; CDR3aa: CASTSGSSEKLFF
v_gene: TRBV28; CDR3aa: CASSRDRLEAFF
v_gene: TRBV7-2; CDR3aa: CASSFTVLYGYTF
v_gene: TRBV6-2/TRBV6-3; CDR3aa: CASSYSPVGQGAGELFF
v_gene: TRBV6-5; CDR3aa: CASGDLGGWRYGYTF
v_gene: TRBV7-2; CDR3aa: CASSLGGLAGVQFF
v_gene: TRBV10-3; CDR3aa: CATRQGGEDTQYF
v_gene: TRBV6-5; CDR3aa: CASISGTGELFF
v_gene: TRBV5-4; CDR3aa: CASSSRNYGYTF
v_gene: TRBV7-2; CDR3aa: CASRKNGDIQYF
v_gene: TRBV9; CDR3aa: CASSVTGEGPEAFF
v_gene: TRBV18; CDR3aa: CASSRSGQLESYNEQFF
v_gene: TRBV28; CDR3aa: CASSFPQLYSPLHF
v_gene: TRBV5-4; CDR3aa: CASSLGSGTSVGELFF
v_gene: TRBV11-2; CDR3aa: CASSFGAVALNEQFF
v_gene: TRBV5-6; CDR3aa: CASSFGGGATNEKLFF
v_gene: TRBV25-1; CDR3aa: CASSGGQRETQYF
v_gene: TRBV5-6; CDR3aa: CASSFQESYGYTF
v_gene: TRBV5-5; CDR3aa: CASTYHDGYTEDEQYF
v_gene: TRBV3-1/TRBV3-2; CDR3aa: CASRPASGGAYQETQYF
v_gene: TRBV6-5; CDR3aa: CASRQAPLNEKLFF
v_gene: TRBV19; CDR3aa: CASRTGRMNGNTIYF
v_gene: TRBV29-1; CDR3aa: CSVHTSGTGLNGYTF
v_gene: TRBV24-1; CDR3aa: CATSDSGATNEKLFF
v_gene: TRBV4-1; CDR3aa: CASSPNPGNQPQHF
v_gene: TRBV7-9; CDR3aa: CASSSIPGLAGTDTQYF
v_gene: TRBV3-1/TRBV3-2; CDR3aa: CASSFRGGNTEAFF
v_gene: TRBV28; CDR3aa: CASSLLDRDGYTF
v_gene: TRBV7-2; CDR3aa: CASSSQGSEQFF
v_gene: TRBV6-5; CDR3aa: CASSLTSGGTDTQYF
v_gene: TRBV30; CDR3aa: CAWSISGNQPQHF
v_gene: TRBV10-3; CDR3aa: CATGQGTQYF
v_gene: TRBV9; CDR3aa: CASSEPRPQYF